These 10 T cell receptor beta chains were all obtained from the same sample, sequenced in a study of CD8 T cell repertoires and HIV-1 epitope variants. Antigen specificity for these receptors is unknown. TCRdb's copy holds only in-frame clones and misses some; the assay was immunoSEQ multiplex PCR. The sample holds 5,700 or so clones, about 60% seen once. The specimen was cultured CD8+ T cells derived from PBMCs. The receptor source for this set is a male donor with HIV.

This clone was picked up one time. J is TRBJ2-7 and V is TRBV9, with D perhaps matching TRBD1 (6 bases). Germline CDR1 reads SGDLS; CDR2 reads YYNGEE. V was shortened by 1 base and J by 5 bases, with 10 bases between the two germline ends. The CDR3 length is 13 residues. The CDR3 DNA sequence: TGTGCCAGCAGCGTACTCCCAGGGGACGAGCAGTACTTC. Residues: CASSVLPGDEQYF.

This clone came up once. The rearrangement uses TRBV5-4 and TRBJ2-5, with a possible D match to TRBD2 (6 bases). CDR1 and CDR2 from the germline V gene are SGHNT and YYREEE (reference sequence). The CDR3 is made up of 14 amino acids. V was clipped by 2 bases and J by 5 bases, with 13 bases between them. As DNA, the CDR3 is TGTGCCAGCAGCTTTGGGACTGACGTTGAGACCCAGTACTTC. Residues: CASSFGTDVETQYF.

The rearrangement uses TRBV28 and TRBJ2-2; 8 nucleotides line up with TRBD2. The CDR3 is 14 amino acids. The germline V gene has CDR1 MDHEN and CDR2 SYDVKM. V shed 2 bases and J 7 bases; nucleotides not matched to a gene: 3. The CDR3 spells CASSLGLAGGELFF. CDR3 nucleotide sequence: TGTGCCAGCAGTTTAGGACTAGCCGGCGGGGAGCTGTTTTTT.

The chain is built from TRBV30 and TRBJ1-1; D is undetermined. Germline V CDR1 and CDR2: GTSNPN, SVGIG (reference sequence). This CDR3 is 12 amino acids long. Trimming took 5 bases from V and 1 from J, leaving 8 bases between them. CDR3 sequence reads: CAWAPANTEAFF. CDR3 nucleotide sequence: TGTGCCTGGGCCCCGGCGAACACTGAAGCTTTCTTT. The full variable domain, its missing parts supplied by reference TRBV30 and TRBJ1-1, is SQTIHQWPATLVQPVGSPLSLECTVEGTSNPNLYWYRQAAGRGLQLLFYSVGIGQISSEVPQNLSASRPQDRQFILSSKKLLLSDSGFYLCAWAPANTEAFFGQGTRLTVV.

The rearrangement links TRBV25-1 to TRBJ1-2; D uncertain. The length of the CDR3 is 13 residues. Germline CDR1 and CDR2: MGHDK and SYGVNS. Trimming stripped 3 bases from V and 3 bases from J, with 8 bases between. For the CDR3, the DNA is TGTGCCAGCAGTGACCGCAGCCACTATGGCTACACCTTC. As protein: CASSDRSHYGYTF.

The chain is built from TRBV11-3 and TRBJ2-7, with D uncertain. Germline-derived CDR1 and CDR2 are SGHNT and YENEEA. The CDR3 runs 13 residues. V was cut by 2 bases and J by 5 bases, with 10 bases left in between. The CDR3 region is CASSLTRWDEQYF. The CDR3 DNA is TGTGCCAGCAGCTTAACACGGTGGGACGAGCAGTACTTC.

This clone has a handful of counts. The chain employs TRBV5-4 and TRBJ1-2; tentatively, D is TRBD1 (5 bases). The CDR3 contains 13 residues. V gave up 5 bases and J gave up 7 bases, with 15 bases separating them. Per germline, CDR1 SGHNT and CDR2 YYREEE (reference sequence). The CDR3 bases are TGTGCCAGCAGTCTGGGGGTACAGCTTGGCTACACCTTC. Its protein product is CASSLGVQLGYTF.

This chain joins TRBV5-4 and TRBJ2-7; 9 bases line up with TRBD1. The CDR3 runs 14 residues. J gave up 5 bases and V 4 bases, and 7 bases lay outside the gene matches. Germline-derived CDR1 and CDR2 are SGHNT and YYREEE (reference sequence). CDR3 bases: TGTGCCAGCAGCCGGACAGGGGAAATTAACGAGCAGTACTTC. Its protein is CASSRTGEINEQYF.

A remark on this clone: The germline gene is not matched at one end of the junction; a read error may be the cause. The chain combines TRBV9 with TRBJ1-1; the D gene is possibly TRBD1 (6 bases). This CDR3 has 12 residues. Germline CDR1 and CDR2: SGDLS and YYNGEE. CDR3 nucleotide sequence: TGTGCCAGCAGCCCGCAGGGGACTGAAGTTTTCTTT. It encodes CASSPQGTEVFF. Using reference TRBV9 and TRBJ1-1 for the parts outside the CDR3, the full variable domain is DSGVTQTPKHLITATGQRVTLRCSPRSGDLSVYWYQQSLDQGLQFLIQYYNGEERAKGNILERFSAQQFPDLHSELNLSSLELGDSALYFCASSPQGTEVFFGQGTRLTVV.

This clone qualifies as hyperexpanded (1% or more). The CDR3 DNA follows: TGTGCCAGCAGTTTATCACAGGGGATATCCTACAATGAGCAGTTCTTC. It encodes CASSLSQGISYNEQFF. The chain uses TRBV27 and TRBJ2-1, with 7 bases fitting TRBD1. V shed 0 bases and J 1 base; nucleotides not matched to a gene: 3. CDR3 length: 16 amino acids. Germline CDR1 MNHEY, CDR2 SMNVEV (reference sequence).